Listed here are 28 T cell receptor beta chains from one sample, sequenced in a study of vaccination and CD4 T cells after COVID-19. The assay that was used to sequence DNA from cultured CD4+ T cells was the Oncomine TCR Beta short-read assay. TCRdb reanalysed the PCR reads using MiXCR and keeps one entry per CDR3 protein. The sample shows roughly 17,000 distinct CDR3 sequences, less than 35% of them seen only once. The treatment denotes: approximately 11-day PBMC culture with coronavirus spike peptide pools or control peptides (ViraFEST assay). No antigen has been identified for these receptors. The sequencing sample was made of cultured CD4+ T cells from blood. The receptor source for this set is a human donor with COVID-19.

This clonotype showed up just a few times. The J gene is TRBJ2-3, the V gene TRBV20-1; D gene uncertain. The germline V and J ends were trimmed by 3 bases and 10 bases, with 14 bases remaining between them. From germline, CDR1 is DFQATT and CDR2 SNEGSKA (reference sequence). The CDR3 sequence is 12 residues long. The CDR3 DNA is TGCAGTGCTAGTGCTAGTGAAGAGGCGCAGTATTTT. Residues: CSASASEEAQYF.

The chain carries TRBV11-3 and TRBJ1-1; D is undetermined. The V end lost 4 bases, the J end lost 1 base, and 10 bases lay between the germline ends. Germline V gene sequence: CDR1 SGHNT, CDR2 YENEEA. This CDR3 region has 14 residues. CDR3 protein: CASSSSPANTEAFF. The CDR3 nucleotides are TGTGCCAGCAGCTCCAGCCCGGCGAACACTGAAGCTTTCTTT.

There are a few counts of this clonotype. This chain links TRBV20-1 with TRBJ1-5; no firm D call. The V and J ends lost 0 bases and 6 bases respectively, with 9 bases between them. Germline CDR1 and CDR2: DFQATT and SNEGSKA (reference sequence). CDR3 length: 13 amino acids. CDR3 in amino acids: CSARDFGSQPQHF. The CDR3, as DNA: TGCAGTGCTAGAGATTTCGGGAGTCAGCCCCAGCATTTT.

The V and J genes are TRBV7-2 and TRBJ2-7; 7 bases line up with TRBD2. V lost 5 bases and J lost 2; bases outside the gene matches: 9. CDR1 is SGHTA, CDR2 FQGNSA, per germline. The length of the CDR3 is 15 residues. The CDR3 loop is CASSVTGTNTYEQYF. CDR3 DNA: TGTGCCAGCAGCGTAACCGGGACTAACACCTACGAGCAGTACTTC.

In this sample, this clonotype turned up a few times. J is TRBJ2-3 and V is TRBV4-1; D is undetermined. Germline loops: CDR1 MGHRA, CDR2 YSYEKL. This CDR3 is 17 amino acids long. Trimming pared 6 bases from V and 2 bases from J, leaving 21 bases between. The CDR3 DNA is TGCGCCAGCAGAGGAATCGGATCTGCGATCTCCACAGATACGCAGTATTTT. It is translated as CASRGIGSAISTDTQYF.

The chain has TRBV19 and TRBJ2-3, with 10 bases matching TRBD2. The junction had 14 bases not matched to a gene; V was cut back by 0 bases and J by 2 bases. The CDR3 has 20 residues. From germline, CDR1 is LNHDA and CDR2 SQIVND (reference sequence). The DNA of the CDR3 is TGTGCCAGTAGTATAGATCAAGCGGCGGCTAGCGGGGGCCCCACAGATACGCAGTATTTT. Amino acid sequence: CASSIDQAAASGGPTDTQYF.

This clonotype came up a few times. The rearrangement joins TRBV7-6 to TRBJ2-3; D unresolved. This CDR3 region has 15 residues. V lost 1 base to trimming and J lost 0 bases, with 8 bases between them. CDR1 is SGHVS and CDR2 is FNYEAQ in the germline V gene. In DNA form, the CDR3 reads TGTGCCAGCAGCTTAGAAGGTCCGAGCACAGATACGCAGTATTTT. Its protein product is CASSLEGPSTDTQYF. Supplemented by reference TRBV7-6 and TRBJ2-3, the full variable domain reads GAGVSQSPRYKVTKRGQDVALRCDPISGHVSLYWYRQALGQGPEFLTYFNYEAQQDKSGLPNDRFSAERPEGSISTLTIQRTEQRDSAMYRCASSLEGPSTDTQYFGPGTRLTVL.

This clonotype was counted between two and nine times. J is TRBJ2-3 and V is TRBV10-3; no firm D call. This CDR3 spans 14 amino acids. Germline V gives CDR1 ENHRY, CDR2 SYGVKD. V lost 2 bases and J 10 bases, leaving 16 bases between the germline ends. The CDR3 sequence is CAISEPLRMLAQYF. For the CDR3, the DNA is TGTGCCATCAGTGAGCCCCTGAGGATGCTCGCGCAGTATTTT.

This sequence joins TRBV9 and TRBJ2-2; 7 bases are a match to TRBD2. The CDR3 is made up of 14 amino acids. J gave up 8 bases and V 2 bases, and 6 bases lay outside the gene matches. CDR1 is SGDLS, CDR2 YYNGEE, per germline. The CDR3: CASSVRPREGELFF. DNA for the CDR3: TGTGCCAGCAGCGTCCGACCGCGGGAGGGGGAGCTGTTTTTT.

The chain links TRBV6-5 to TRBJ2-2; D unclear. V was pared by 4 bases and J by 4 bases, with 10 bases between. Germline assignment: CDR1 MNHEY and CDR2 SVGAGI. The CDR3 sequence is 14 residues long. Here the CDR3 DNA reads TGTGCCAGCAGTTGGCCGGGCGGCACCGGGGAGCTGTTTTTT. It codes for CASSWPGGTGELFF.

This clonotype came up a few times. The chain couples TRBV25-1 to TRBJ1-4; no clear D gene. The CDR3 loop spans 14 amino acids. With 2 bases removed from V and 8 bases from J, the gap between germline ends came to 12 bases. CDR1 is MGHDK and CDR2 is SYGVNS in the germline V gene. As DNA, the CDR3 is TGTGCCAGCAGTGAAGAAGGGCCGGTCGAAAAACTGTTTTTT. Encoded protein: CASSEEGPVEKLFF.

This CDR3 reads CASSGAGAGSDTQYF. The CDR3 DNA sequence: TGCGCCAGCAGTGGTGCGGGGGCGGGCTCAGATACGCAGTATTTT. This chain joins TRBV5-1 and TRBJ2-3, with TRBD2 as a possible D gene (7 bases). The germline V gene encodes CDR1 SGHRS and CDR2 YFSETQ. The length of the CDR3 is 15 residues. Trimming removed 5 bases from V and 4 bases from J, with 17 bases in between.

The V gene is TRBV25-1, the J gene TRBJ2-1; the D is unclear. In germline, CDR1 is MGHDK, CDR2 SYGVNS. Trimming took off 7 bases at V and 10 bases at J, with 20 bases between the two ends. CDR3 size: 14 residues. The CDR3 is CASTPADTLREQFF. The CDR3 DNA sequence: TGTGCCAGCACCCCAGCTGATACCCTCAGGGAGCAGTTCTTC.

The genes are TRBV20-1 and TRBJ1-1; TRBD1 is a possible D gene (5 bases). Germline V gene lookup returns CDR1 DFQATT and CDR2 SNEGSKA (reference sequence). The V and J ends lost 8 bases and 1 base respectively, with 17 bases between them. The CDR3 has 14 residues. The CDR3 is CSHSIWQGNTEAFF. The CDR3 region has the DNA TGCAGTCACTCCATTTGGCAGGGGAACACTGAAGCTTTCTTT.

This chain uses TRBV10-3 with TRBJ2-7; possibly TRBD1 for D (6 bases). The CDR3 is made up of 13 amino acids. Trimming shortened V by 7 bases and J by 4 bases, and 14 bases separated the two germline ends. Germline V CDR1 and CDR2: ENHRY, SYGVKD. CDR3 loop: CAITGDGKYEQYF. Here the CDR3 DNA reads TGTGCCATCACAGGGGATGGAAAGTACGAGCAGTACTTC.

V usage is TRBV6-5 and J usage is TRBJ2-3; either TRBD1 or TRBD2 may fit D (5 bases each). Germline V gene sequence: CDR1 MNHEY, CDR2 SVGAGI. Trimming stripped 6 bases from V and 5 bases from J, with 18 bases between. This CDR3 is built from 15 residues. The CDR3 spells CASSLLGVLGDTQYF. The CDR3 DNA follows: TGTGCCAGCAGCTTACTAGGGGTCCTCGGAGATACGCAGTATTTT.

This sequence joins TRBV5-1 and TRBJ1-1; D remains ambiguous. The CDR3 spans 12 residues. The germline V gene has CDR1 SGHRS and CDR2 YFSETQ. Trimming shortened V by 6 bases and J by 6 bases, and 12 bases separated the two germline ends. CDR3 nucleotide sequence: TGCGCCAGCAAAGAAGTGGCAGCTGAAGCTTTCTTT. This encodes CASKEVAAEAFF.

The rearrangement uses TRBV7-9 and TRBJ2-5; D is tentatively TRBD1 or TRBD2 (5 bases each). This CDR3 region has 14 residues. CDR1 and CDR2 (germline): SEHNR, FQNEAQ (reference sequence). V shed 3 bases and J shed 4 bases, with 12 bases lying between them. This CDR3 reads CASSFPGRSETQYF. CDR3 DNA sequence: TGTGCCAGCAGCTTCCCGGGACGATCAGAGACCCAGTACTTC.

This clonotype is medium-sized within its sample. The J gene is TRBJ1-5, the V gene TRBV2; D is undetermined. The V end lost 4 bases, the J end lost 0 bases, and 10 bases lay between the germline ends. The CDR3 is made up of 15 amino acids. CDR1 and CDR2 (germline): SNHLY, FYNNEI. CDR3 protein: CASSGSGTSNQPQHF. CDR3 DNA: TGTGCCAGCAGTGGCTCGGGAACTAGCAATCAGCCCCAGCATTTT. The full variable domain, completed using reference TRBV2 and TRBJ1-5, is EPEVTQTPSHQVTQMGQEVILRCVPISNHLYFYWYRQILGQKVEFLVSFYNNEISEKSEIFDDQFSVERPDGSNFTLKIRSTKLEDSAMYFCASSGSGTSNQPQHFGDGTRLSIL.

There are a few counts of this clonotype. The V gene is TRBV2, the J gene TRBJ1-1, with D possibly matching TRBD1 (6 bases). The CDR3 totals 13 residues. Germline V gene data show CDR1 as SNHLY and CDR2 as FYNNEI. V lost 7 bases and J lost 4, with 13 bases in between. The CDR3 DNA reads TGTGCCAGCATACCTAACAGGGTCACTGAAGCTTTCTTT. This sequence encodes CASIPNRVTEAFF.

The genes are TRBV2 and TRBJ1-1; D unresolved. CDR3 length: 14 residues. Trimming took 4 bases from V and 3 from J, leaving 12 bases between them. Germline CDR1 is SNHLY and CDR2 is FYNNEI. For the CDR3, the DNA is TGTGCCAGCAGTGCCTGGGAGGCGGACACTGAAGCTTTCTTT. It encodes CASSAWEADTEAFF.

In this sample, this clonotype turned up a few times. This chain connects TRBV2 to TRBJ1-5, with D possibly being TRBD1 (6 bases). The V end was cut by 5 bases, the J end by 7 bases, with 18 bases between. The V gene's germline CDR1 is SNHLY and CDR2 FYNNEI. This CDR3 region has 15 residues. The CDR3 region is CASSREPGQLQPQHF. CDR3 bases: TGTGCCAGCAGTCGGGAACCGGGACAATTACAGCCCCAGCATTTT.

The V and J genes are TRBV7-2 and TRBJ1-2; the D gene is possibly TRBD1 (5 bases). This CDR3 is 16 amino acids long. V was clipped by 5 bases and J by 0 bases, with 16 bases between them. The germline CDR1 and CDR2 sequences are SGHTA and FQGNSA. CDR3 region: CASSIGGRVANYGYTF. The CDR3 DNA follows: TGTGCCAGCAGCATCGGCGGCAGGGTCGCTAACTATGGCTACACCTTC. Variable domain in full (rest from reference TRBV7-2 and TRBJ1-2): GAGVSQSPSNKVTEKGKDVELRCDPISGHTALYWYRQSLGQGLEFLIYFQGNSAPDKSGLPSDRFSAERTGGSVSTLTIQRTQQEDSAVYLCASSIGGRVANYGYTFGSGTRLTVV.

This chain connects TRBV18 to TRBJ1-2; 10 bases align to TRBD1. This CDR3 region has 15 residues. J lost 7 bases, V lost 3 bases, and 8 bases had no gene match. Germline V lookup: CDR1 KGHSH, CDR2 LQKENI. As DNA, the CDR3 is TGTGCCAGCTCACCTACCGGGACAGGGGATGGTGGCTACACCTTC. This sequence encodes CASSPTGTGDGGYTF. Full variable domain (rest looked up from reference TRBV18 and TRBJ1-2): NAGVMQNPRHLVRRRGQEARLRCSPMKGHSHVYWYRQLPEEGLKFMVYLQKENIIDESGMPKERFSAEFPKEGPSILRIQQVVRGDSAAYFCASSPTGTGDGGYTFGSGTRLTVV.

CDR3 residues: CASSEPGNTEAFF. For the CDR3, the DNA is TGCGCCAGCAGCGAGCCAGGGAACACTGAAGCTTTCTTT. The rearrangement uses TRBV10-1 and TRBJ1-1; D gene unclear. With 6 bases removed from V and 1 base from J, the gap between germline ends came to 9 bases. This CDR3 has 13 amino acids. From germline, CDR1 is WNHNN and CDR2 SYGVQD (reference sequence).

The J gene is TRBJ1-5, the V gene TRBV19, with 7 positions matching TRBD1. The germline CDR1 and CDR2 sequences are LNHDA and SQIVND (reference sequence). The trim removed 0 bases at V and 1 base at J, leaving 0 bases unmatched. The CDR3 runs 15 residues. The chain's CDR3 is CASSIEGQSNQPQHF. The DNA for the CDR3 is TGTGCCAGTAGTATAGAGGGACAGAGCAATCAGCCCCAGCATTTT. Supplemented by reference TRBV19 and TRBJ1-5, the full variable domain reads DGGITQSPKYLFRKEGQNVTLSCEQNLNHDAMYWYRQDPGQGLRLIYYSQIVNDFQKGDIAEGYSVSREKKESFPLTVTSAQKNPTAFYLCASSIEGQSNQPQHFGDGTRLSIL.

The CDR3 sequence is CASSFGSGGADEQFF. CDR3 nucleotide sequence: TGTGCCAGCAGCTTCGGTAGCGGGGGGGCAGATGAGCAGTTCTTC. The chain recombines TRBV7-6 with TRBJ2-1, with TRBD2 matching 11 bases. CDR3 length equals 15 residues. In germline, CDR1 is SGHVS, CDR2 FNYEAQ. The ends lost 3 bases at V and 8 bases at J; junction bases unmatched: 6.

This clonotype came up a few times. The chain uses TRBV14 and TRBJ1-2, with 8 bases fitting TRBD1. This CDR3 comprises 14 residues. J gave up 8 bases and V 3 bases, and 8 bases lay outside the gene matches. CDR1 is SGHDN, CDR2 FVKESK, per germline. DNA of the CDR3: TGTGCCAGCAGCCAGTACGGACAGGGCAGAGGCTACACCTTC. Its translation: CASSQYGQGRGYTF.